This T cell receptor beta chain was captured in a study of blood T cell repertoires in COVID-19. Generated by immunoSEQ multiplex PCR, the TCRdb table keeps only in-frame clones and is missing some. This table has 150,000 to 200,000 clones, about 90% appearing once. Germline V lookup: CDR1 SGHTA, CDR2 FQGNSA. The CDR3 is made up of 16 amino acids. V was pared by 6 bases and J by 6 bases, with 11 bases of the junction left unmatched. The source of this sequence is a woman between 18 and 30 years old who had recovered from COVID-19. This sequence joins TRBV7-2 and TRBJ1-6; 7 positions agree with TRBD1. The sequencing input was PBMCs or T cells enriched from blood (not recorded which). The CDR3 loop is CASSRTGDLGNSPLHF. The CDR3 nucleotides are TGTGCCAGCAGTAGAACAGGGGATCTAGGTAATTCACCCCTCCACTTT.